This TCR beta chain was recorded in a study of T cells in Graves' hyperthyroidism and ophthalmopathy. Germline CDR1 and CDR2: ENHRY and SYGVKD. V gave up 1 base and J gave up 1 base, with 7 bases separating them. This CDR3 is built from 14 residues. This clonotype was recorded many times. Amplification targeted TCR beta CDR3 regions from RNA transcripts. Using the HTBI primer set, a first-round RT-PCR was run on the TCR CDR3. In TCRdb, the multiplex PCR reads were re-called with MiXCR into one record per CDR3 protein. The sample records under 350,000 distinct CDR3 sequences, about a sixth being singletons.

The specimen was blood. The V and J genes are TRBV10-3 and TRBJ1-1, with D unclear. The clonotype was recovered from a woman aged 55-69 years with Graves' ophthalmopathy. The CDR3 nucleotides read TGTGCCATCAGTGAGTTGGCCGGGAACACTGAAGCTTTCTTT. Protein sequence: CAISELAGNTEAFF.